The following is a T cell receptor beta chain sequence with its context. Its specificity is unknown. Each TCR beta cDNA library carried unique molecular identifiers. Using its own MiXCR run on the PCR reads, TCRdb lists one record per CDR3 protein. The table has 650,000 to 850,000 distinct CDR3 sequences, 46% seen once; the top ten hold roughly 4.9%. The sample comes from a study of post-analysis software for immune sequencing data. The study, taken as a whole, reports: In patients, a few TRBV segments were more frequent than in controls, with TRBV5-6, TRBV5-1 and TRBV20-1 among them.

CDR1 MNHNS and CDR2 SASEGT come from the germline V gene. Trimming took 1 base from V and 1 from J, leaving 11 bases between them. The CDR3 extends over 16 amino acids. This TCR derives from a girl aged 10-17 years with multiple sclerosis. The V gene is TRBV6-1, the J gene TRBJ2-4, with D hard to call. The source material was blood. The CDR3 sequence: CASSEVGLPAKNIQYF. The CDR3 nucleotides read TGTGCCAGCAGTGAAGTAGGGCTCCCGGCCAAAAACATTCAGTACTTC.